A single sample is the source of the 24 T cell receptor beta chains below, sequenced in a study of Graves' ophthalmopathy and Graves' hyperthyroidism. As the template, RNA transcripts were used to amplify TCR beta CDR3 regions. Scientists carried out first-round RT-PCR using HTBI primers and then a second-round multiplex PCR. TCRdb processed the multiplex PCR reads anew with MiXCR; each CDR3 protein has one entry. The table includes a few hundred thousand distinct CDR3 sequences, 17% detected once. Material for sequencing was peripheral blood. The origin of the receptors is an adult man with Graves' ophthalmopathy.

This clonotype has a handful of counts. V usage is TRBV20-1 and J usage is TRBJ2-5, with D perhaps TRBD2 (5 bases). This CDR3 is built from 12 residues. Trimming cost V 6 bases and J 5 bases, with 13 bases left between them. Germline V gene data show CDR1 as DFQATT and CDR2 as SNEGSKA (reference sequence). CDR3 loop: CSAYEREETQYF. CDR3 in DNA: TGCAGTGCCTACGAAAGGGAGGAGACCCAGTACTTC.

V gene TRBV5-5 combines with J gene TRBJ1-1, with 10 bases that match TRBD1. J was trimmed by 3 bases and V by 4 bases; bases with no gene match: 6. The germline CDR1 and CDR2 sequences are SGHKS and YYEKEE (reference sequence). The CDR3 has 15 amino acids. CDR3 DNA sequence: TGTGCCAGCAGCCGAGACAGGGGGCAATACACTGAAGCTTTCTTT. The encoded protein is CASSRDRGQYTEAFF.

This clonotype was seen ten or more times. The chain uses TRBV6-1 and TRBJ1-6; D gene uncertain. From germline, CDR1 is MNHNS and CDR2 SASEGT. The V and J ends lost 5 bases and 7 bases respectively, with 9 bases between them. The CDR3 has 13 amino acids. In nucleotides, the CDR3 is TGTGCCAGCAGTTATGTCGAAAATTCACCCCTCCACTTT. Residues: CASSYVENSPLHF.

This clonotype was seen at least ten times. V and J are TRBV19 and TRBJ2-5, with 10 positions matching TRBD1. The CDR3 covers 15 residues. Germline CDR1 is LNHDA and CDR2 is SQIVND (reference sequence). J was trimmed by 5 bases and V by 6 bases; bases with no gene match: 9. The CDR3 region has the DNA TGTGCCAGTAGGCCGGGGACAGGGGCTTTGGAGACCCAGTACTTC. It encodes CASRPGTGALETQYF.

The chain carries TRBV28 and TRBJ1-2; D perhaps matches TRBD1 (5 bases). The CDR3 length is 15 residues. Looked up from germline, CDR1 is MDHEN and CDR2 is SYDVKM. Trimming left V 5 bases short and J 1 base short, with 14 bases between. CDR3 DNA: TGTGCCAGCAGTGGGGGGGGATTCCTTAACTATGGCTACACCTTC. Translation: CASSGGGFLNYGYTF.

This clonotype was recorded many times. This chain joins TRBV25-1 and TRBJ2-2; 8 positions match TRBD2. The J segment lost 5 bases and the V segment lost 4 bases, leaving 6 bases of the junction unmatched. Germline CDR1 MGHDK, CDR2 SYGVNS. The CDR3 sequence is 15 residues long. This CDR3 is CASSAGGLGTGELFF. As DNA, the CDR3 is TGTGCCAGCAGTGCGGGGGGGCTGGGGACCGGGGAGCTGTTTTTT.

Many counts were recorded for this clonotype. This sequence joins TRBV24-1 and TRBJ2-2; D is unresolved. Germline CDR1 and CDR2: KGHDR and SFDVKD. The CDR3 runs to 14 residues. V was cut by 4 bases and J by 1 base, with 6 bases left in between. CDR3 amino acids: CATSELGNTGELFF. In DNA form, the CDR3 reads TGTGCCACCAGTGAACTGGGGAACACCGGGGAGCTGTTTTTT.

The genes are TRBV6-5 and TRBJ1-5, with D possibly matching TRBD1 (5 bases). The V end was cut by 2 bases, the J end by 0 bases, with 8 bases between. The germline gives CDR1 MNHEY, CDR2 SVGAGI. This CDR3 spans 15 amino acids. For the CDR3, the DNA is TGTGCCAGCAGTTACCGACAGTATAGCAATCAGCCCCAGCATTTT. It specifies CASSYRQYSNQPQHF.

This clonotype was recorded many times. The rearrangement uses TRBV29-1 and TRBJ1-5; weak D call: TRBD1 (5 bases). V was pared by 4 bases and J by 1 base, with 11 bases between. This CDR3 region has 14 residues. The germline V gene has CDR1 SQVTM and CDR2 ANQGSEA. The CDR3 loop reads CSVAGGSSNQPQHF. In DNA form, the CDR3 reads TGCAGCGTTGCGGGGGGTAGCAGCAATCAGCCCCAGCATTTT.

This clonotype was found many times. The V gene is TRBV15, the J gene TRBJ2-7, with a possible D match to TRBD2 (5 bases). The CDR3 is 14 amino acids. CDR1 and CDR2 from the germline V gene are LNHNV and YYDKDF (reference sequence). Trimming shortened V by 0 bases and J by 8 bases, and 14 bases separated the two germline ends. CDR3 protein: CATSRDFAGLQQYF. The CDR3 DNA reads as TGTGCCACCAGCAGAGATTTTGCGGGCCTTCAGCAGTACTTC.

This clonotype has ten or more counts. This chain connects TRBV7-8 to TRBJ2-7; D gene ambiguous. V lost 2 bases and J lost 4, with 12 bases in between. CDR1 and CDR2 from the germline V gene are SGHVS and FQNEAQ. The CDR3 covers 14 residues. The CDR3 DNA follows: TGTGCCAGCAGCTTACTGGGGAAACTTTACGAGCAGTACTTC. This sequence encodes CASSLLGKLYEQYF.

This clonotype was counted ten times or more. The chain has TRBV12-3 or TRBV12-4 and TRBJ1-3; 10 bases are a match to TRBD1. This CDR3 has 16 residues. V gave up 5 bases and J gave up 3 bases; unmatched junction bases: 7. The CDR3, as DNA: TGTGCCAGCAGTGGACGACAGGGGGCGTATGGAAACACCATATATTTT. Its translation is CASSGRQGAYGNTIYF.

This clonotype has at least ten counts. V is TRBV20-1 and J is TRBJ1-1; the match to TRBD1 covers 7 bases. CDR3 size: 14 residues. The ends lost 5 bases at V and 3 bases at J; junction bases unmatched: 9. Germline loops: CDR1 DFQATT, CDR2 SNEGSKA (reference sequence). CDR3 protein: CSAGVPRGDTEAFF. In DNA, the CDR3 is TGCAGTGCTGGAGTCCCCAGGGGGGACACTGAAGCTTTCTTT.

The chain is built from TRBV12-3 or TRBV12-4 and TRBJ1-5; D not certain. There are 13 residues in the CDR3. V was clipped by 5 bases and J by 5 bases, with 10 bases between them. This CDR3 is CASSNAIDQPQHF. DNA for the CDR3: TGTGCCAGCAGTAACGCTATTGATCAGCCCCAGCATTTT.

The rearrangement joins TRBV6-4 to TRBJ2-1; 8 nucleotides line up with TRBD2. CDR3 length: 16 amino acids. Germline CDR1 reads MRHNA; CDR2 reads SNTAGT. J gave up 0 bases and V 0 bases, and 1 base lay outside the gene matches. CDR3 nucleotide sequence: TGTGCCAGCAGTGACTCCGGGACTAGCTCCTACAATGAGCAGTTCTTC. The encoded protein is CASSDSGTSSYNEQFF.

This clonotype came up many times. The V call is TRBV5-1, the J call TRBJ1-1; D is unclear. Germline CDR1 is SGHRS and CDR2 is YFSETQ. Deletions cut 0 bases from V and 7 bases from J, with 25 bases between. This CDR3 has 18 residues. CDR3 residues: CASSLAVVDLRPVGEAFF. The CDR3 coding sequence is TGCGCCAGCAGCTTGGCCGTGGTCGATCTTCGACCGGTGGGTGAAGCTTTCTTT.

This clonotype was counted at least ten times. The chain has TRBV2 and TRBJ2-2; 7 bases line up with TRBD2. CDR1 and CDR2 (germline): SNHLY, FYNNEI. The trim removed 6 bases at V and 5 bases at J, leaving 6 bases unmatched. CDR3 size: 14 residues. The CDR3 region is CASRAGAGTGELFF. The CDR3 DNA is TGTGCCAGCAGGGCGGGAGCGGGGACCGGGGAGCTGTTTTTT.

This clonotype came up once. V and J are TRBV24-1 and TRBJ2-6; no reliable D call. There are 14 residues in the CDR3. V lost 10 bases, J lost 0 bases, and 9 bases lay in between. Germline V gene lookup returns CDR1 KGHDR and CDR2 SFDVKD. CDR3 amino acids: CATSNPSGANVLTF. The CDR3 region has the DNA TGTGCCACTTCCAACCCCTCTGGGGCCAACGTCCTGACTTTC.

The chain recombines TRBV9 with TRBJ1-6; D uncertain. From germline, CDR1 is SGDLS and CDR2 YYNGEE. The CDR3 sequence is 13 residues long. The V and J ends lost 1 base and 6 bases respectively, with 5 bases between them. In DNA, the CDR3 is TGTGCCAGCAGCGTATCGGGTAATTCACCCCTCCACTTT. It codes for CASSVSGNSPLHF. The full variable domain, its missing parts supplied by reference TRBV9 and TRBJ1-6, is DSGVTQTPKHLITATGQRVTLRCSPRSGDLSVYWYQQSLDQGLQFLIQYYNGEERAKGNILERFSAQQFPDLHSELNLSSLELGDSALYFCASSVSGNSPLHFGNGTRLTVT.

This clonotype was picked up many times. The V call is TRBV30, the J call TRBJ1-3, with TRBD1 identical over 10 bases. Germline-derived CDR1 and CDR2 are GTSNPN and SVGIG (reference sequence). This CDR3 spans 18 amino acids. The ends lost 1 base at V and 3 bases at J; junction bases unmatched: 12. The CDR3 spells CAWSAWTGGFFYGNTIYF. DNA of the CDR3: TGTGCCTGGAGTGCATGGACAGGGGGATTCTTTTATGGAAACACCATATATTTT.

This clonotype occurred many times. The DNA for the CDR3 is TGTGCCAGCAAAAGGAGGGGGCGGGAGACCCAGTACTTC. This sequence encodes CASKRRGRETQYF. V gene TRBV27 combines with J gene TRBJ2-5, with a possible D match to TRBD1 (7 bases). The CDR3 contains 13 residues. Germline V gene sequence: CDR1 MNHEY, CDR2 SMNVEV (reference sequence). V gave up 7 bases and J gave up 5 bases, with 14 bases separating them.

There are a few counts of this clonotype. A much larger clone differs from this one at a single base, so this may be a read error. The V and J genes are TRBV7-8 and TRBJ2-7, with D possibly being TRBD1 (5 bases). Germline CDR1 is SGHVS and CDR2 is FQNEAQ. This CDR3 spans 16 amino acids. This chain's CDR3 is CASSLVGVASSYGQYF. In DNA form, the CDR3 reads TGTGCCAGCAGCTTAGTAGGGGTGGCATCCTCCTACGGGCAGTACTTC. Combining the CDR3 with reference TRBV7-8 and TRBJ2-7 gives the whole variable domain GAGVSQSPRYKVAKRGQDVALRCDPISGHVSLFWYQQALGQGPEFLTYFQNEAQLDKSGLPSDRFFAERPEGSVSTLKIQRTQQEDSAVYLCASSLVGVASSYGQYFGPGTRLTVT.

In its sample, this clonotype was seen many times. This rearrangement joins TRBV6-5 to TRBJ1-1; D is perhaps TRBD1 (5 bases). CDR1 is MNHEY and CDR2 is SVGAGI in the germline V gene. Trimming took off 4 bases at V and 1 base at J, with 16 bases between the two ends. The CDR3 has 16 residues. CDR3 nucleotides: TGTGCCAGCAGTTCAGAACCGACAGATGGGAACACTGAAGCTTTCTTT. As protein: CASSSEPTDGNTEAFF.

This clonotype was detected only a few times. The chain recombines TRBV4-1 with TRBJ1-5; D gene unclear. The CDR3 spans 16 residues. Trimming left V 0 bases short and J 0 bases short, with 9 bases between. The V gene's germline CDR1 is MGHRA and CDR2 YSYEKL. CDR3 coding DNA: TGCGCCAGCAGCCAAGACGGTCCCGTTAGCAATCAGCCCCAGCATTTT. It translates to CASSQDGPVSNQPQHF.